These T cell receptor beta chains were read from a single sample in a study of chemoradiotherapy in HPV16-positive cancers. Assay used: immunoSEQ multiplex PCR; TCRdb lists only in-frame clones, some missing. The table shows 950 to 1,300 clones, with about nine tenths occurring only once. The sequencing used tumor tissue, collected from a patient who underwent chemoradiotherapy. The receptors come from a human donor with HPV-associated anogenital cancer. The conserved cysteine and the conserved F or W are not part of the CDR3 here.

j_call v_call cdr3_aa
TRBJ2-1 TRBV5-5 ASSLGGRGGQGEQF
TRBJ2-2 TRBV7-9 ASSLRVGTASGELF
TRBJ2-7 TRBV29-1 SVEVGAYEQY
TRBJ1-2 TRBV12-5 ATRPDRERYGYT
TRBJ2-3 TRBV7-6 ASSFTSGAPSTDTQY
TRBJ2-7 TRBV7-9 ASSFSFGQGGHEQY
TRBJ2-2 TRBV28 ASSLRLAGVTGELF
TRBJ1-6 TRBV7-9 ASSLAYYNSPLH
TRBJ2-7 TRBV7-9 ASSFRQGTSYEQY
TRBJ2-1 TRBV5-1 ASSLISGRKYNEQF
TRBJ1-4 TRBV11-1 ASSLGPGYNEKLF
TRBJ2-3 TRBV29-1 SVRGPAQLSQY
TRBJ1-5 TRBV28 ASSSTGTGFSVDQPQH
TRBJ2-4 TRBV6-1 ASSEAHGEGNIQY
TRBJ2-3 TRBV27 ASSRLAGVPDTQY
TRBJ2-5 TRBV4-1 ASSQDLGRGPRETQY
TRBJ1-6 TRBV6-6 ASSPGAGDNSPLH
TRBJ2-1 TRBV6-5 ASSMASYNEQF
TRBJ1-4 TRBV11-2 ASSVSTNEKLF
TRBJ2-7 TRBV11-2 ASSLDRQYEQY
TRBJ1-1 TRBV5-1 ASSRGVEAF
TRBJ2-3 TRBV30 AWSPRRVRGTDTQY
TRBJ2-7 TRBV6-6 ASSPWQASYEQY
TRBJ2-1 TRBV11-2 ASTLRDEQF
TRBJ1-1 TRBV28 ASSLSMVLPEAF
TRBJ1-1 TRBV10-3 AIRGQGDTEAF
TRBJ2-3 TRBV4-3 ASSQETGGPDTQY
TRBJ1-4 TRBV29-1 SVTGDNEKLF
TRBJ2-4 TRBV5-1 ASSLWGGTAKNIQY
TRBJ1-2 TRBV7-9 ASSRGTVAYGYT
TRBJ1-4 TRBV28 ASRSSREKLF
TRBJ2-7 TRBV6-5 ASRLGGEQY
TRBJ2-7 TRBV7-8 ASSLEAGVSYEQY
TRBJ2-5 TRBV6-1 ASSEETGVGTQY
TRBJ2-3 TRBV4-2 ASSQGLAGGPSTDTQY
TRBJ2-4 TRBV5-6 ASSLDRNIQY
TRBJ1-3 TRBV19 ASSHRASGNTIY
TRBJ1-5 TRBV12-2 ASTQGCNQPQH
TRBJ1-6 TRBV19 ASSTGAQLYNSPLH
TRBJ1-4 TRBV5-6 ASSLGRDTKLF
TRBJ2-7 TRBV5-1 ASSPSGTPRPYEQY
TRBJ2-5 TRBV2 ASSESLTGGTQY
TRBJ2-2 TRBV5-1 ASSLARGTGELF
TRBJ2-1 TRBV6-6 ASSDGYNEQF
TRBJ2-1 TRBV4-3 ASSQIAGGYNEQF
TRBJ2-3 TRBV5-1 ASSLPGQTDTQY
TRBJ2-2 TRBV9 ASSVVGSQGGELF
TRBJ2-7 TRBV7-9 ASSLDWDYEQY
TRBJ1-6 TRBV30 AWSVLGTHNSPLH
TRBJ2-7 TRBV28 ASEAGLAAHEQY
TRBJ1-5 TRBV6-1 ASRELQTGYQPQH
TRBJ2-2 TRBV2 ASSVRGTGELF
TRBJ2-6 TRBV6-1 ASSEDQSGANVLT
TRBJ2-7 TRBV11-2 ASSLEASWSYEQY
TRBJ2-7 TRBV5-1 ASSLGGQPTYEQY
TRBJ2-2 TRBV10-3 AISESRGGLDTGELF
TRBJ1-2 TRBV6-1 ASRLGPGIENGYT
TRBJ1-2 TRBV2 ASTQGDWYGYT
TRBJ1-5 TRBV28 ASFETGTGQPQH